The 10 T cell receptor beta chains presented below share a single source sample, sequenced in a study of response to subunit inactivated influenza vaccine. TCRdb called the RT-PCR reads again in MiXCR, with one record for every CDR3 protein. The repertoire includes fewer than 250,000 distinct CDR3 sequences, around an eighth of them detected once, and approximately 24% sits in the top ten. The starting material was CD8+ T cells sorted from PBMCs, obtained 5 to 6 days after vaccination. The receptors here all came from a middle-aged man who received an inactivated influenza vaccine.

V is TRBV13 and J is TRBJ2-7; 9 nucleotides match TRBD1. This CDR3 region has 13 residues. Germline CDR1 reads PRHDT; CDR2 reads FYEKMQ (reference sequence). The junction had 5 bases not matched to a gene; V was cut back by 5 bases and J by 6 bases. The CDR3 here is CASSLRDRVEQYF. CDR3 bases: TGTGCCAGCAGCCTCCGGGACAGGGTCGAGCAGTACTTC.

A few counts support this clonotype. The V call is TRBV11-2, the J call TRBJ2-7; D is possibly TRBD1 (6 bases). Per germline, CDR1 SGHAT and CDR2 FQNNGV. Trimming cost V 2 bases and J 5 bases, with 10 bases left between them. This CDR3 is 13 amino acids long. The CDR3 DNA follows: TGTGCCAGCAGCTTAAACTCAGGGGACGAGCAGTACTTC. It yields the protein CASSLNSGDEQYF.

For the CDR3, the DNA is TGTGCCAGCACCCCCACGGACAGGATCCACGAGCAGTACTTC. Protein product: CASTPTDRIHEQYF. V is TRBV13 and J is TRBJ2-7; TRBD1 agrees at 7 bases. CDR1 is PRHDT, CDR2 FYEKMQ, per germline (reference sequence). This CDR3 has 14 amino acids. With 7 bases clipped from V and 5 bases from J, the junction kept 11 bases outside the gene matches.

V gene TRBV6-2 or TRBV6-3 combines with J gene TRBJ1-5, with TRBD1 matching over 7 bases. The V gene's germline CDR1 is MNHEY and CDR2 SVGEGT. This CDR3 spans 17 amino acids. V trimming: 4 bases; J trimming: 2 bases; junction bases outside the gene matches: 11. CDR3: CASSSTYDRVRNQPQHF. The DNA of the CDR3 is TGTGCCAGCAGTTCAACCTACGACAGGGTCCGCAATCAGCCCCAGCATTTT.

The chain carries TRBV15 and TRBJ2-7, with 7 bases fitting TRBD1. The CDR3 is 15 amino acids. Trimming removed 0 bases from V and 2 bases from J; junction bases left unmatched: 4. From germline, CDR1 is LNHNV and CDR2 YYDKDF (reference sequence). The CDR3 protein is CATSRDLGTAYEQYF. The CDR3 bases are TGTGCCACCAGCAGAGATCTCGGGACAGCCTACGAGCAGTACTTC.

This clonotype came up a few times. The chain recombines TRBV6-2 or TRBV6-3 with TRBJ2-7; D unclear. The length of the CDR3 is 14 residues. Germline V gives CDR1 MNHEY, CDR2 SVGEGT. The V end was cut by 2 bases, the J end by 5 bases, with 13 bases between. CDR3 loop: CASSYLTVGDEQYF. The CDR3 DNA reads TGTGCCAGCAGTTACCTAACAGTCGGAGACGAGCAGTACTTC.

This clonotype was recorded a few times. The CDR3 nucleotides are TGTGCCAGCACGGGGACAGGGGATGGCTACACCTTC. It specifies CASTGTGDGYTF. The chain joins TRBV2 to TRBJ1-2; 10 bases match TRBD1. The CDR3 has 12 amino acids. CDR1 and CDR2 (germline): SNHLY, FYNNEI. Trimming cost V 7 bases and J 6 bases; bases outside gene matches: 2.

As regards this clonotype: One base away lies a much larger clone, so this may be a sequencing read error. The chain joins TRBV5-1 to TRBJ2-3; D may be TRBD2 (6 bases). Germline CDR1 is SGHRS and CDR2 is YFSETQ. With 3 bases removed from V and 2 bases from J, the gap between germline ends came to 16 bases. There are 16 residues in the CDR3. CDR3 bases: TGCGCCAGCAGCTCAGAGTCGGGGGAATCCACAGATACGCAGTATTTT. It codes for CASSSESGESTDTQYF.

The sample holds many counts of this clonotype. V and J are TRBV7-9 and TRBJ1-2, with a weak D call TRBD1 (5 bases). The germline V gene has CDR1 SEHNR and CDR2 FQNEAQ (reference sequence). There are 14 residues in the CDR3. V gave up 1 base and J gave up 9 bases, with 15 bases separating them. The CDR3 is CASSLDNGRQRYTF. The DNA for the CDR3 is TGTGCCAGCAGCTTAGATAATGGTCGACAGCGCTACACCTTC.

This clonotype has only a few counts. The chain carries TRBV28 and TRBJ2-5; D could derive from TRBD1 or TRBD2 (5 bases each). Trimming shortened V by 6 bases and J by 5 bases, and 16 bases separated the two germline ends. This CDR3 has 14 amino acids. Germline V gene data show CDR1 as MDHEN and CDR2 as SYDVKM. CDR3 sequence: CASRPPHEGETQYF. CDR3 sequence (DNA): TGTGCCAGCAGACCACCACATGAGGGGGAGACCCAGTACTTC.